Following are 9 T cell receptor beta chains from one sample sequenced in a study of cytomegalovirus exposure and HLA in healthy donors. This PCR relied on a set of 60 Vbeta primers and 13 Jbeta primers. Using immunoSEQ multiplex PCR, the repertoire was profiled, and TCRdb retains in-frame clones only, with some absent. The sample lists roughly 100,000 clones; roughly 75% were seen once. Material for sequencing was PBMCs. All receptors come from a man aged 35 to 55 in good health and CMV-seronegative.

This chain connects TRBV18 to TRBJ2-1; 7 nucleotides agree with TRBD2. Per germline, CDR1 KGHSH and CDR2 LQKENI. This CDR3 comprises 13 residues. J gave up 8 bases and V 6 bases, and 7 bases lay outside the gene matches. CDR3 region: CASSLTSVDEQFF. The CDR3 nucleotides read TGTGCCAGCTCCCTTACTAGCGTGGATGAGCAGTTCTTC.

The J gene is TRBJ2-7, the V gene TRBV10-3; 8 bases match TRBD1. This CDR3 is built from 14 residues. Germline trimming cut 0 bases from V and 6 bases from J; bases unmatched to any gene: 4. CDR1 and CDR2 from the germline V gene are ENHRY and SYGVKD. The CDR3 reads CAISESPGGSEQYF. The CDR3 DNA reads as TGTGCCATCAGTGAGTCTCCAGGGGGCAGCGAGCAGTACTTC.

This clone was picked up a small number of times. The chain combines TRBV19 with TRBJ1-4; D remains ambiguous. Trimming removed 8 bases from V and 7 bases from J, with 17 bases in between. This CDR3 has 14 residues. Germline-derived CDR1 and CDR2 are LNHDA and SQIVND (reference sequence). The CDR3 spells CASRSERRGEKLFF. In nucleotides, the CDR3 is TGTGCCAGTCGAAGTGAGAGGCGGGGTGAAAAACTGTTTTTT.

The chain joins TRBV11-3 to TRBJ1-1, with D possibly TRBD1 on 5 matching bases. Trimming took 0 bases from V and 3 from J, leaving 5 bases between them. The CDR3 has 13 amino acids. The germline V gene has CDR1 SGHNT and CDR2 YENEEA. Here the CDR3 DNA reads TGTGCCAGCAGCTTAGAAGGGGACACTGAAGCTTTCTTT. It yields the protein CASSLEGDTEAFF.

The chain links TRBV2 to TRBJ2-3, with TRBD1 identical over 10 bases. This CDR3 has 15 amino acids. V shed 10 bases and J 6 bases; nucleotides not matched to a gene: 13. Germline CDR1 is SNHLY and CDR2 is FYNNEI. CDR3 coding DNA: TGTGCCACCTCCCGGGACAGGGGTGTGAGGGATACGCAGTATTTT. It codes for CATSRDRGVRDTQYF.

V usage is TRBV7-9 and J usage is TRBJ1-2; D is undetermined. In germline, CDR1 is SEHNR, CDR2 FQNEAQ (reference sequence). V lost 3 bases, J lost 2 bases, and 10 bases lay in between. The CDR3 has 14 amino acids. The chain's CDR3 is CASSFGGPNYGYTF. The CDR3 region has the DNA TGTGCCAGCAGCTTTGGCGGTCCAAACTATGGCTACACCTTC.

This clone was detected once. The chain employs TRBV19 and TRBJ2-7, with 7 bases aligning to TRBD1. With 6 bases clipped from V and 0 bases from J, the junction kept 5 bases outside the gene matches. Germline V gene data show CDR1 as LNHDA and CDR2 as SQIVND (reference sequence). The CDR3 is 14 amino acids. CDR3 nucleotide sequence: TGTGCCAGTAGAAGACAGGGTAGCTCCTACGAGCAGTACTTC. Amino acids: CASRRQGSSYEQYF.

The J gene is TRBJ1-4, the V gene TRBV7-2, with D possibly TRBD1 on 5 matching bases. CDR1 and CDR2 (germline): SGHTA, FQGNSA. The ends were cut back, 3 bases at V and 7 bases at J, with 12 bases in the middle. The CDR3 consists of 14 residues. CDR3 loop: CASSLEIRGEKLFF. The CDR3, as DNA: TGTGCCAGCAGCTTGGAGATTAGGGGTGAAAAACTGTTTTTT.

In this sample, this clone turned up once. This chain connects TRBV9 to TRBJ1-5; 7 bases are shared with TRBD1. In germline, CDR1 is SGDLS, CDR2 YYNGEE. J was trimmed by 6 bases and V by 1 base; bases with no gene match: 4. CDR3 size: 14 residues. The CDR3 sequence: CASSVPGGIQPQHF. CDR3 in DNA: TGTGCCAGCAGCGTACCAGGGGGGATTCAGCCCCAGCATTTT.